The entry below gives a single T cell receptor (beta chain) sequence along with its context. The read ends 3 residues shy of where the CDR3 ends; the end is completed using the germline J gene. This CDR3 has 17 residues. Germline CDR1 is SNHLY and CDR2 is FYNNEI. These data originate in a study of T cells in women clearing cervical HPV infection. Clones were read by immunoSEQ multiplex PCR, and TCRdb kept only the in-frame ones, dropping some. With 40,000 or so clones in the sample, the ten largest clones hold 6% to 8.5%. Sequencing was carried out using blood buffy coat. The source is a woman between 18 and 70 years old with a cervical HPV16 infection that either progressed to CIN3+ or cleared (not recorded which). This chain connects TRBV2 to TRBJ1-4; D may be TRBD1 (6 bases). Here the CDR3 reads CASRPKSGTSGFAPLFF. The CDR3 DNA, read in part, is TGTGCCAGCAGACCTAAGTCCGGGACATCGGGTTTTGCACCA.